This T cell receptor (beta chain) was documented in a study of regulatory T cells in long-lasting Graves disease. Construction of the TCR beta libraries employed iRepertoire HTBI primers in conjunction with Arm-PCR of CDR3 regions. Via MiXCR, TCRdb re-called the multiplex PCR reads, giving one row per CDR3 protein. The sample carries hundreds of thousands of distinct CDR3 sequences, around 17% recorded once. This clonotype was detected a few times. With 4 bases clipped from V and 9 bases from J, the junction kept 6 bases outside the gene matches. Germline V gene lookup returns CDR1 GTSNPN and CDR2 SVGIG (reference sequence). The CDR3 contains 12 residues. Time point noted: newly diagnosed GD, antithyroid drugs for less than 3 months. PBMCs provided the RNA from which the TCR library was made. The authors diagnosed Graves' disease using American Thyroid Association guidelines. Another study also made use of these data, one on T cells in Graves' hyperthyroidism and ophthalmopathy.

The sample in question was peripheral blood mononuclear cells (PBMCs), obtained at new diagnosis, from a patient treated with antithyroid drugs. The origin of this receptor is a woman aged 25-40 years with Graves disease. The genes are TRBV30 and TRBJ2-1; TRBD1 aligns across 7 bases. The CDR3 nucleotides are TGTGCCTGGACAGGGGGTTTTTTTGAGCAGTTCTTC. Its protein is CAWTGGFFEQFF.